The 14 T cell receptor beta chains below were found in one sample sequenced in a study of blood T cell repertoires in COVID-19. Sequencing was performed with immunoSEQ multiplex PCR; in TCRdb, only in-frame clones are kept and a portion is missing. The sample includes some 120,000 clones, about 80% of them seen just once. Sequences were obtained from peripheral blood. Source of these receptors: a man aged 35 to 55 with active or convalescent COVID-19.

V and J are TRBV3-1 (or the pseudogene TRBV3-2) and TRBJ1-4, with D perhaps TRBD1 (6 bases). Germline-derived CDR1 and CDR2 are LGHDT and YNNKEL (reference sequence). The CDR3 runs to 11 residues. With 3 bases removed from V and 11 bases from J, the gap between germline ends came to 7 bases. The CDR3 sequence: CASSHGGKLFF. CDR3 DNA: TGTGCCAGCAGCCATGGGGGCAAACTGTTTTTT.

The chain links TRBV27 to TRBJ2-3, with 7 bases identical to TRBD2. The CDR3 spans 13 residues. Unmatched junction bases numbered 2, after V lost 8 bases and J lost 0 bases. Germline CDR1 and CDR2: MNHEY and SMNVEV (reference sequence). CDR3: CASWGGSTDTQYF. The CDR3 coding sequence is TGTGCCAGCTGGGGAGGGAGCACAGATACGCAGTATTTT.

The chain couples TRBV4-1 to TRBJ1-1, with D tentatively TRBD1 (5 bases). The V end lost 0 bases, the J end lost 3 bases, and 11 bases lay between the germline ends. Germline CDR1 and CDR2: MGHRA and YSYEKL. The CDR3 extends over 15 amino acids. The DNA for the CDR3 is TGCGCCAGCAGCCAAGATTGGGGGGGGTACACTGAAGCTTTCTTT. This gives the protein CASSQDWGGYTEAFF.

The chain is built from TRBV30 and TRBJ1-6; D possibly corresponds to TRBD1 (6 bases). The CDR3 has 12 residues. Germline-derived CDR1 and CDR2 are GTSNPN and SVGIG (reference sequence). V was trimmed by 7 bases and J by 7 bases, leaving 11 bases between them. The CDR3 protein is CASQGSNSPLHF. CDR3 nucleotides: TGTGCCTCTCAGGGGTCCAATTCACCCCTCCACTTT.

This rearrangement joins TRBV12-3 or TRBV12-4 to TRBJ2-5; D is unclear. The CDR3 loop spans 12 amino acids. The germline V and J ends were trimmed by 5 bases and 4 bases, with 8 bases remaining between them. This chain's CDR3 is CASSPSRETQYF. CDR3 DNA sequence: TGTGCCAGCAGTCCCAGTCGAGAGACCCAGTACTTC.

The chain joins TRBV21-1 to TRBJ1-1; TRBD1 is the table's D call and was not checked against the DNA. TRBV21-1 is recorded as a pseudogene. The CDR3 runs 15 residues. The CDR3 DNA follows: TGTGCCAGCAGCCCCAGTCTGGGGCAGGACACTGAAGCTTTCTTT. This encodes CASSPSLGQDTEAFF.

In the case of this clone: This specimen includes other DNA sequences encoding the same CDR3. The rearrangement uses TRBV3-1 (or the pseudogene TRBV3-2) and TRBJ1-5, with D possibly being TRBD1 (5 bases). CDR3 length: 13 residues. The germline V gene has CDR1 LGHDT and CDR2 YNNKEL (reference sequence). V was shortened by 4 bases and J by 4 bases, with 8 bases between the two germline ends. Written as DNA, the CDR3 is TGTGCCAGCAGCCCCGGGGGGAATCAGCCCCAGCATTTT. As protein: CASSPGGNQPQHF.

The chain combines TRBV19 with TRBJ2-7; 7 bases fit TRBD2. Germline V CDR1 and CDR2: LNHDA, SQIVND (reference sequence). Trimming at V came to 4 bases and at J to 0 bases, leaving 3 bases not matched to a gene. This CDR3 region has 14 residues. The CDR3 DNA follows: TGTGCCAGTAGTAGGAAGCGGGACTCCTACGAGCAGTACTTC. Translating gives CASSRKRDSYEQYF.

The chain is built from TRBV10-3 and TRBJ1-6; no clear D gene. The CDR3 contains 13 residues. V gave up 3 bases and J gave up 6 bases, with 6 bases separating them. CDR1 and CDR2 (germline): ENHRY, SYGVKD. The CDR3 region has the DNA TGTGCCATCAGTGACGAGCGTAATTCACCCCTCCACTTT. It encodes CAISDERNSPLHF.

This clone was counted between two and nine times. Other DNA sequences in the same sample also yield this CDR3. The chain employs TRBV2 and TRBJ2-5; tentative D call: TRBD1 (5 bases). With 2 bases removed from V and 2 bases from J, the gap between germline ends came to 12 bases. Germline V gene lookup returns CDR1 SNHLY and CDR2 FYNNEI. The CDR3 runs 15 residues. CDR3 sequence: CASSESLAGQETQYF. Written as DNA, the CDR3 is TGTGCCAGCAGTGAAAGCTTGGCAGGGCAAGAGACCCAGTACTTC.

The rearrangement joins TRBV6-2 or TRBV6-3 to TRBJ1-1; no clear D gene. The CDR3 extends over 11 amino acids. Trimming took 0 bases from V and 6 from J, leaving 2 bases between them. Germline values: CDR1 MNHEY, CDR2 SVGEGT. The CDR3 protein is CASSYSAEAFF. For the CDR3, the DNA is TGTGCCAGCAGTTACTCCGCTGAAGCTTTCTTT.

The chain recombines TRBV29-1 with TRBJ1-1; a weak D match, TRBD1 (6 bases). V gave up 4 bases and J gave up 11 bases, with 26 bases separating them. The CDR3 loop spans 15 amino acids. Germline CDR1 reads SQVTM; CDR2 reads ANQGSEA. The CDR3: CSVVARGTREDIAFF. The CDR3 DNA follows: TGCAGCGTTGTGGCCCGAGGGACACGCGAGGATATTGCTTTCTTT.

The genes are TRBV25-1 and TRBJ1-2; D is possibly TRBD1 (6 bases). This CDR3 has 14 residues. Germline CDR1 MGHDK, CDR2 SYGVNS. The V gene lost 4 bases and the J gene lost 7 bases, with 16 bases spanning the gap. Written as DNA, the CDR3 is TGTGCCAGCAGTGGGGGAACAACAGGGCTTGGCTACACCTTC. Translating gives CASSGGTTGLGYTF.

V is TRBV4-1 and J is TRBJ1-1, with D maybe TRBD1 (6 bases). This CDR3 has 14 residues. Looked up from germline, CDR1 is MGHRA and CDR2 is YSYEKL. Trimming removed 0 bases from V and 3 bases from J, with 8 bases in between. The CDR3 region is CASSQDGGYTEAFF. The CDR3 bases are TGCGCCAGCAGCCAAGATGGGGGCTACACTGAAGCTTTCTTT.